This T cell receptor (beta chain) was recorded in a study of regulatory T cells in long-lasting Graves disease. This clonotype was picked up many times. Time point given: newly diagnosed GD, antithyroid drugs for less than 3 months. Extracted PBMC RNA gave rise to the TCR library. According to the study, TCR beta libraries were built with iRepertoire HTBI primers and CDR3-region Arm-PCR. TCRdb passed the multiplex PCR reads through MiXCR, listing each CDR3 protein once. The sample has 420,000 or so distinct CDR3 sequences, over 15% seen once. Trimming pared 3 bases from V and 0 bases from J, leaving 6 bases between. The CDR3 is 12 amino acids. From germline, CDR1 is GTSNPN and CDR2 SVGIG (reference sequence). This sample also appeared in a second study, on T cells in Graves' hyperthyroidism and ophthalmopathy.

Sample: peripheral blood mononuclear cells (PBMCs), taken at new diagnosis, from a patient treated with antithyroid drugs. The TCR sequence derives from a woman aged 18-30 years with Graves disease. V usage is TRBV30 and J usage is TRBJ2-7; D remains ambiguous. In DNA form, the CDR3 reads TGTGCCTGGAGCGCGAGCTCCTACGAGCAGTACTTC. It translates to CAWSASSYEQYF.